This T cell receptor (beta chain) was captured by sequencing in a study of blood T cell repertoires in COVID-19. Whole-study context: Spain, Italy and the United States supplied samples that represented acute and convalescent COVID-19.

The CDR3 length is 14 residues. Trimming at V came to 3 bases and at J to 4 bases, leaving 4 bases not matched to a gene. Looked up from germline, CDR1 is SNHLY and CDR2 is FYNNEI. Assay used: immunoSEQ multiplex PCR; TCRdb lists only in-frame clones, some missing. This table holds 250,000 or so clones, approximately 89% found once. The genes are TRBV2 and TRBJ2-7; TRBD1 matches at 9 bases. The sequenced sample was peripheral blood. The receptor was isolated from a man aged 35 to 55 with active or convalescent COVID-19. CDR3 amino acids: CASSDRDREYEQYF. CDR3 DNA: TGTGCCAGCAGTGACCGGGACAGGGAATACGAGCAGTACTTC.